This T cell receptor beta chain derives from a study of blood T cell repertoires in COVID-19. Whole-study context: Whether acute or convalescent, the COVID-19 samples came from the United States, Italy and Spain. Sample material is recorded as cDNA or gDNA derived from T cells, B-cell-depleted T cells, or PBMCs.

Across over 20 US areas, participants ranged in age from about 18 to 90 years. In the authors' workflow: By means of reference gene primer amplification, nucleated cell counts were estimated. TCRdb keeps only in-frame clones here, not all; method: immunoSEQ multiplex PCR. V and J calls plus clone size are reproduced from that table; the DNA served to infer D and trimming. The sample includes approximately 210,000 clones, 80% to 85% of them seen just once. This clone came up a few times. Sequences were obtained from PBMCs or T cells enriched from blood (not recorded which). This TCR was sampled from a woman between 45 and 65 years old with acute COVID-19.

The chain's CDR3 is CASSRLGGTGNEKLFF. DNA of the CDR3: TGCGCCAGCAGCCGTTTAGGCGGGACAGGGAACGAAAAACTGTTTTTT. The chain recombines TRBV5-1 with TRBJ1-4, with 9 bases identical to TRBD1. The CDR3 runs to 16 residues. The V and J ends lost 4 bases and 8 bases, in that order; junction bases with no gene match: 12. CDR1 is SGHRS, CDR2 YFSETQ, per germline.